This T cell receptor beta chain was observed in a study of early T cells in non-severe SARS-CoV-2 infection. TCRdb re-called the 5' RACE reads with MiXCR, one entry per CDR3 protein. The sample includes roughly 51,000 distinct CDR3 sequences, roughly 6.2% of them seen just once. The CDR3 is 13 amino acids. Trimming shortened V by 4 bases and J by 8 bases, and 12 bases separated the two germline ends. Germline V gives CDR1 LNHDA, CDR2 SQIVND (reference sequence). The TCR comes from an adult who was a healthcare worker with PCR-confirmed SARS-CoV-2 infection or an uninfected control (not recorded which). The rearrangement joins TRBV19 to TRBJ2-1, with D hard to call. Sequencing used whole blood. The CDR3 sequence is CASSKNSWDEQFF. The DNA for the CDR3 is TGTGCCAGTAGTAAGAACTCGTGGGATGAGCAGTTCTTC.